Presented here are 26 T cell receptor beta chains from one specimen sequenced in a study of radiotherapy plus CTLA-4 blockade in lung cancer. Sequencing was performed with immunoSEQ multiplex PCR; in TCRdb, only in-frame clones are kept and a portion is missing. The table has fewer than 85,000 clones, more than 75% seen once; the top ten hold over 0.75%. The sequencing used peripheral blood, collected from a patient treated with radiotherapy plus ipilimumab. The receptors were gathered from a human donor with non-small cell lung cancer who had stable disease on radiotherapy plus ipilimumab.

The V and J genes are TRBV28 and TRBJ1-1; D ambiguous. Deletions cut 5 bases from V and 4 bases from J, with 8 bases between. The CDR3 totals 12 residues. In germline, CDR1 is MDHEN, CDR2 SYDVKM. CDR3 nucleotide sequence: TGTGCCAGCAGTCATACAGTCACTGAAGCTTTCTTT. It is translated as CASSHTVTEAFF.

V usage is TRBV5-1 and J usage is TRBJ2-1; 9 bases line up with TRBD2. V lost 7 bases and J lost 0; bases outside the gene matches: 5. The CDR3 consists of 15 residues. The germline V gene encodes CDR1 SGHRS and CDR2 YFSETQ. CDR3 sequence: CASAGGTYSYNEQFF. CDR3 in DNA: TGCGCCAGCGCGGGAGGGACTTACTCCTACAATGAGCAGTTCTTC. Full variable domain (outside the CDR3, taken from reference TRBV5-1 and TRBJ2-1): KAGVTQTPRYLIKTRGQQVTLSCSPISGHRSVSWYQQTPGQGLQFLFEYFSETQRNKGNFPGRFSGRQFSNSRSEMNVSTLELGDSALYLCASAGGTYSYNEQFFGPGTRLTVL.

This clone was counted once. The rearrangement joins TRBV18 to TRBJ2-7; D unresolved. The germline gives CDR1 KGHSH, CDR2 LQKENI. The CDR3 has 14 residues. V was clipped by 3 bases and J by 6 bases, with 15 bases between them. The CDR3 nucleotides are TGTGCCAGCTCACCTAAAGGCTCGGCAAGCGAGCAGTACTTC. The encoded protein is CASSPKGSASEQYF.

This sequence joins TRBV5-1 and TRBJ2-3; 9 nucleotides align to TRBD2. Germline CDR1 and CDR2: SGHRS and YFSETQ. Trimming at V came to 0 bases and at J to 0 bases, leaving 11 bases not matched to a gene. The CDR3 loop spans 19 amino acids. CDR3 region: CASSLELAGVHRSTDTQYF. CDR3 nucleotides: TGCGCCAGCAGCTTGGAATTAGCGGGGGTTCATCGTAGCACAGATACGCAGTATTTT. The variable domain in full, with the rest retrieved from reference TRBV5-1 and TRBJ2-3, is KAGVTQTPRYLIKTRGQQVTLSCSPISGHRSVSWYQQTPGQGLQFLFEYFSETQRNKGNFPGRFSGRQFSNSRSEMNVSTLELGDSALYLCASSLELAGVHRSTDTQYFGPGTRLTVL.

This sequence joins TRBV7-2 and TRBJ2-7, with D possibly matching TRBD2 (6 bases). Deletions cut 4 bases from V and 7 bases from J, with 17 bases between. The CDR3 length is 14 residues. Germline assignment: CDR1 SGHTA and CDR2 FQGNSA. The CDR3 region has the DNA TGTGCCAGCAGCTCGGGACCATCGGCGGGGGAGCAGTACTTC. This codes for CASSSGPSAGEQYF.

The CDR3 loop reads CASSLFGSFPSGANVLTF. CDR3 nucleotide sequence: TGTGCCAGCAGTTTATTCGGCAGCTTCCCCTCTGGGGCCAACGTCCTGACTTTC. The chain carries TRBV27 and TRBJ2-6, with D unclear. This CDR3 is 18 amino acids long. Germline loops: CDR1 MNHEY, CDR2 SMNVEV (reference sequence). Trimming pared 1 base from V and 0 bases from J, leaving 13 bases between. Drawing the rest from reference TRBV27 and TRBJ2-6, the complete variable domain is EAQVTQNPRYLITVTGKKLTVTCSQNMNHEYMSWYRQDPGLGLRQIYYSMNVEVTDKGDVPEGYKVSRKEKRNFPLILESPSPNQTSLYFCASSLFGSFPSGANVLTFGAGSRLTVL.

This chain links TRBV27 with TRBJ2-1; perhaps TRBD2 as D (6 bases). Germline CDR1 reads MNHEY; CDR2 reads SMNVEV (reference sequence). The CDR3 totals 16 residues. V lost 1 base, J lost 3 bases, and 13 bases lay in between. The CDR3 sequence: CASSLYGGANYNEQFF. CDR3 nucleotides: TGTGCCAGCAGTTTATATGGCGGGGCGAACTACAATGAGCAGTTCTTC.

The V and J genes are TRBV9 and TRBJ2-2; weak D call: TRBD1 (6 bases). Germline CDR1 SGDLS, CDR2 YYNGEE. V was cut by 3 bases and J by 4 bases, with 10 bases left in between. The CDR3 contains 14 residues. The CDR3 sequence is CASSAGQSTGELFF. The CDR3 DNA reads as TGTGCCAGCAGCGCCGGACAGTCCACCGGGGAGCTGTTTTTT.

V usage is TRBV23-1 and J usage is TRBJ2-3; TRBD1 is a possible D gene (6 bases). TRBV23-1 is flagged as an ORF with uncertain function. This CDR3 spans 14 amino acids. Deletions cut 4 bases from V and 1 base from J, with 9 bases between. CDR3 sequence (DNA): TGCGCCAGCAGTCTAGGGACATGCACAGATACGCAGTATTTT. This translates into CASSLGTCTDTQYF.

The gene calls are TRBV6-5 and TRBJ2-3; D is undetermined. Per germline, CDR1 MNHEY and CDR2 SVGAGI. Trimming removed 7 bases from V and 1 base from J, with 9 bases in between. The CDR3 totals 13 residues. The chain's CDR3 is CASKEHGTDTQYF. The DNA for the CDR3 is TGTGCCAGCAAGGAACACGGCACAGATACGCAGTATTTT.

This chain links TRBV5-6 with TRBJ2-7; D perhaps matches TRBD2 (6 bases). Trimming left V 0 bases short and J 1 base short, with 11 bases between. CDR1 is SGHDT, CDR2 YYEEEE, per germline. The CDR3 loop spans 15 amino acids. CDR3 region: CASSLEIAESYEQYF. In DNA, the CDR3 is TGTGCCAGCAGCTTGGAGATAGCGGAGTCCTACGAGCAGTACTTC.

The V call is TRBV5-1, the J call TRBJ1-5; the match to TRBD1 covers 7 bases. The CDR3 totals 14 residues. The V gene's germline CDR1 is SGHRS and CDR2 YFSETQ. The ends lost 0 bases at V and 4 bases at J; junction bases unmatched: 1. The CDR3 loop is CASSLGDRNQPQHF. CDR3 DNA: TGCGCCAGCAGCTTGGGGGACAGAAATCAGCCCCAGCATTTT.

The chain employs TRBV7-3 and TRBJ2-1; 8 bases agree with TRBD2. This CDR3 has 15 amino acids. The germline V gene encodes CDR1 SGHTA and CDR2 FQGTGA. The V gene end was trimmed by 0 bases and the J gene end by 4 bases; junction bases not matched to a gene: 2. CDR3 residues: CASSLTTSVYNEQFF. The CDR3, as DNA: TGTGCCAGCAGCTTAACGACTAGCGTTTACAATGAGCAGTTCTTC. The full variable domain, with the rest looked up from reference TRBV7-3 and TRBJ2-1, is GAGVSQTPSNKVTEKGKYVELRCDPISGHTALYWYRQSLGQGPEFLIYFQGTGAADDSGLPNDRFFAVRPEGSVSTLKIQRTERGDSAVYLCASSLTTSVYNEQFFGPGTRLTVL.

CDR3 in DNA: TGTGCCAGCAGCTCCCCTTGGAGGGGGGAAGAGACCCAGTACTTC. This codes for CASSSPWRGEETQYF. The J gene is TRBJ2-5, the V gene TRBV7-8; either TRBD1 or TRBD2 may supply D (6 bases each). The V end was cut by 4 bases, the J end by 3 bases, with 15 bases between. CDR3 length equals 15 residues. The germline V gene has CDR1 SGHVS and CDR2 FQNEAQ.

The CDR3 sequence is CATRSDRGYNQPQHF. CDR3 bases: TGTGCCACCAGGAGTGACAGGGGCTACAATCAGCCCCAGCATTTT. The V call is TRBV15, the J call TRBJ1-5; 8 positions match TRBD1. The CDR3 consists of 15 residues. The ends lost 6 bases at V and 3 bases at J; junction bases unmatched: 7. Germline lookup yields CDR1 LNHNV and CDR2 YYDKDF (reference sequence).

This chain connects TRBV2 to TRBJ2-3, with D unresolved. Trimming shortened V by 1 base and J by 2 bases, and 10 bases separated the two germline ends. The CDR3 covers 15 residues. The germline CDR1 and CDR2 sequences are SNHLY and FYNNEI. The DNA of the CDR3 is TGTGCCAGCAGTGAAGGAGCGCTTACCACAGATACGCAGTATTTT. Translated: CASSEGALTTDTQYF.

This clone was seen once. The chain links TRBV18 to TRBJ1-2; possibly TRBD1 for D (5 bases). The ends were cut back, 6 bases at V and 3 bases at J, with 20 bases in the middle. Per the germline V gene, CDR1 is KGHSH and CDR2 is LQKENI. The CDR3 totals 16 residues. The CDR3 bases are TGTGCCAGCTCGTTTCTTGAGGCCAGGGCGGACTATGGCTACACCTTC. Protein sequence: CASSFLEARADYGYTF.

In nucleotides, the CDR3 is TGTGCCAGCAGTATGGGACACGCAAACACAGATACGCAGTATTTT. Its protein is CASSMGHANTDTQYF. The V call is TRBV6-5, the J call TRBJ2-3, with a tentative D call TRBD1 (6 bases). This CDR3 is built from 15 residues. Germline CDR1 reads MNHEY; CDR2 reads SVGAGI. Between the trimmed V and J ends, which lost 5 bases and 2 bases, there was a span of 14 bases.

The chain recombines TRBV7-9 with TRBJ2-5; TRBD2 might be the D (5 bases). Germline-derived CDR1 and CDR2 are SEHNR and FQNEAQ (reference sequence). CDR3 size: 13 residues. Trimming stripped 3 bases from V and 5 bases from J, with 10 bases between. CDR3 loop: CASSFRGLETQYF. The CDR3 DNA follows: TGTGCCAGCAGCTTCAGAGGACTGGAGACCCAGTACTTC.

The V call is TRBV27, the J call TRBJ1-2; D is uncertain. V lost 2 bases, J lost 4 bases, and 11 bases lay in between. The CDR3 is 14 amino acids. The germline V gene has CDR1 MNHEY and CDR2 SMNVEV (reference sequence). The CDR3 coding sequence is TGTGCCAGCAGTTTACGAAGGCAGTCCTATGGCTACACCTTC. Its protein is CASSLRRQSYGYTF.

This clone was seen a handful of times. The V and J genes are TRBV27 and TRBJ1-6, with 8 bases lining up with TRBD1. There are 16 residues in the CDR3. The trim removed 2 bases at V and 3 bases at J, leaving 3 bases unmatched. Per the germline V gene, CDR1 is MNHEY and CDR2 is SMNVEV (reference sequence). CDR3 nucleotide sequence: TGTGCCAGCAGTTTAGCCGGGACAGGCTATAATTCACCCCTCCACTTT. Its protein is CASSLAGTGYNSPLHF.

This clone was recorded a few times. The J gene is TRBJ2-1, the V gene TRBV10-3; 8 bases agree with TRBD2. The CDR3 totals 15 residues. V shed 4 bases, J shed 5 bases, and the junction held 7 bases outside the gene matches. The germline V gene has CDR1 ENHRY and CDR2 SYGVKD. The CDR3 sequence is CAISGSGGHDNEQFF. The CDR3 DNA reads TGTGCCATCAGTGGGAGCGGGGGACATGACAATGAGCAGTTCTTC.

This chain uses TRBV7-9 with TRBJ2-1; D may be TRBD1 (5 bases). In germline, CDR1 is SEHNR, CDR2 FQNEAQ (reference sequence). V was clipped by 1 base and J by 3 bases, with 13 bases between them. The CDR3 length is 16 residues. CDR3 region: CASSLGGRSYYNEQFF. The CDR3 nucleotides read TGTGCCAGCAGCTTAGGGGGCAGGTCTTACTACAATGAGCAGTTCTTC.

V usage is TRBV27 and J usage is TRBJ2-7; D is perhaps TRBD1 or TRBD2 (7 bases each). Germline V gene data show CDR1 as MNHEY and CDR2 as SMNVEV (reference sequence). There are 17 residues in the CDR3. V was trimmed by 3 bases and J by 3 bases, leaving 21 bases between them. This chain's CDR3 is CASSLAMGGGRLYEQYF. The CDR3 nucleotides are TGTGCCAGCAGTTTGGCTATGGGAGGGGGCCGCCTCTACGAGCAGTACTTC.

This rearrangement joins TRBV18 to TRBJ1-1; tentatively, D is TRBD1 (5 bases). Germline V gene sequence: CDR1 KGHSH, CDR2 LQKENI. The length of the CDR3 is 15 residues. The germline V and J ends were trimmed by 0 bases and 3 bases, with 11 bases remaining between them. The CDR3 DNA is TGTGCCAGCTCACCACCGGGCCCGGGGCACACTGAAGCTTTCTTT. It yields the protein CASSPPGPGHTEAFF.

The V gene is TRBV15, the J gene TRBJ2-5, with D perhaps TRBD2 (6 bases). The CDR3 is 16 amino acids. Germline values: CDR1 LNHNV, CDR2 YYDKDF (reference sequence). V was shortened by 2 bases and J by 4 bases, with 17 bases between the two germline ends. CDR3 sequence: CATSRPRGASAETQYF. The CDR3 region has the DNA TGTGCCACCAGCAGACCCCGTGGGGCTAGCGCAGAGACCCAGTACTTC.